These 3 T cell receptor beta chains were sequenced from one sample in a study of CD8 T cells in ankylosing spondylitis. From the 5' RACE reads, TCRdb called clonotypes with MiXCR, one entry per CDR3 protein. The repertoire holds about 340,000 distinct CDR3 sequences, with about 15% as singletons. The specimen was blood, either unsorted or a sorted T cell fraction (not recorded which). These receptors originate from a male donor with ankylosing spondylitis or in good health (not recorded which).

This clonotype was seen a few times. This sequence joins TRBV5-1 and TRBJ2-7, with D unclear. Trimming left V 4 bases short and J 0 bases short, with 11 bases between. Germline V lookup: CDR1 SGHRS, CDR2 YFSETQ. This CDR3 contains 14 residues. In nucleotides, the CDR3 is TGCGCCAGCAGCCCCTCGAGCGACTCCTACGAGCAGTACTTC. Translated, it gives CASSPSSDSYEQYF.

This chain joins TRBV5-1 and TRBJ2-1; 7 positions match TRBD2. The germline V gene encodes CDR1 SGHRS and CDR2 YFSETQ. The CDR3 loop spans 16 amino acids. The ends lost 5 bases at V and 7 bases at J; junction bases unmatched: 15. CDR3 loop: CASSQTLGEGKNEQFF. The CDR3 coding sequence is TGCGCCAGCAGTCAAACTCTCGGGGAGGGGAAGAATGAGCAGTTCTTC.

This clonotype was seen a handful of times. CDR3 sequence reads: CASSVNLGTQYF. CDR3 bases: TGTGCCAGCAGCGTAAACCTGGGGACCCAGTACTTC. The chain has TRBV9 and TRBJ2-5; D remains unclear. CDR3 size: 12 residues. Germline CDR1 SGDLS, CDR2 YYNGEE. V gave up 1 base and J gave up 7 bases, with 8 bases separating them.